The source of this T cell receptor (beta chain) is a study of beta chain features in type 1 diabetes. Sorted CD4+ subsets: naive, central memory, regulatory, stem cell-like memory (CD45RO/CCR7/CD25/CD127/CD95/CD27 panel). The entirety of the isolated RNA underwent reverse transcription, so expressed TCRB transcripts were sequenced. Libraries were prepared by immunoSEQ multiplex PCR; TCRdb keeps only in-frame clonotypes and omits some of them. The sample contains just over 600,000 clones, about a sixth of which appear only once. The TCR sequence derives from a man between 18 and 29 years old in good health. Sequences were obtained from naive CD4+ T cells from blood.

The CDR3 sequence: CASSSTTGGEQFF. As DNA, the CDR3 is TGTGCCAGCAGCTCGACGACCGGGGGGGAGCAGTTCTTC. This sequence joins TRBV7-2 and TRBJ2-1; TRBD2 matches 7 bases. The J segment lost 10 bases and the V segment lost 4 bases, leaving 7 bases of the junction unmatched. There are 13 residues in the CDR3. Germline-derived CDR1 and CDR2 are SGHTA and FQGNSA.